This TCR beta chain was captured by sequencing in a study of neurological immune-mediated disorders (dated by TCRdb to about 2019). Notes on the research overall: Among the approximately 35 multiple sclerosis patients, relapsing-remitting MS accounted for some 30 and secondary progressive MS accounted for 3. The study compared peripheral blood TCR-beta repertoires of HTLV-I-associated myelopathy (HAM/TSP) patients, multiple sclerosis patients and healthy controls using UMI-based sequencing. Alongside PBMC samples, the set of some 100 TCR-beta libraries contained longitudinal samples, technical triplicates, and paired CD4+ and CD8+ T-cell subsets that had been sorted. Of the roughly 71 subjects in the cohort, about 14 were HAM/TSP patients, roughly 35 were multiple sclerosis patients, and some 20 were healthy controls. Points the paper makes about the study in general: In phylogenetic analysis, the repertoires of 18 of 34 MS patients grouped into a cluster of related CDR3 sequences, which suggests a possible signature at the repertoire level. No clinical or MRI features were associated with the MS cluster, and the authors said that larger cohorts are needed. No identical CDR3 amino acid sequences were found to be shared among expanded clones across subjects, suggesting that TCR-beta repertoires were private in all groups. TCR clonal expansion was highest in HAM/TSP patients and lowest in MS patients, with MS patients falling below even healthy controls.

With regard to this clonotype: Its specific antigen is unknown. No base qualities exist here, and no much larger clone lies one base off it.

cDNA was synthesized by template-switch 5'RACE using a primer carrying a 10-nucleotide random unique molecular identifier by which each TCR transcript was tagged. Each sequencing run produced over 190 million TCR-beta sequences covering 15-18 subjects. The RNeasy kit was used to extract total RNA. The KAPA Real-time Library Amplification kit was used to amplify TCR-beta VDJ regions with primers targeting the TCR constant region and the 5'RACE anchor. A first PCR added sample indexes and Illumina adaptors, after which a second PCR increased the library yield. After Ampure bead purification, the TCR product of roughly 650 bp was size-selected on a 2% E-gel SizeSelection system. Before pooling, library quality was assessed on a Bioanalyzer, concentration was determined with Qubit, and library quantification was performed with the Kapa Library Quantification kit. Libraries were sequenced paired-end 2 x 150 bp on an Illumina HiSeq 2500. To increase sequence diversity, roughly 24-31% phiX was spiked into each library pool. On the authors' methods: Quality-filtered reads were processed with the UMI-based MiGEC pipeline, which removed over 75% of raw TCR sequences during error correction. VDJ genes were aligned to IMGT germline references, and each clonotype was defined by a unique CDR3 amino acid sequence together with V-J genes. Clonal expansion, Shannon diversity, and CDR3 relatedness (CalcPairwiseDistances, ClusterSamples) were evaluated with VDJtools, and phylogenetic trees were built with CLCbio workbench. A clone was classed as expanded if it had 8 or more unique UMIs, a cutoff based on coefficient-of-variation modelling across technical triplicates. Through fastp at Q25 and MiXCR, TCRdb rebuilt clones from the public reads, retaining in-frame beta chains. Entries are consolidated by CDR3 protein sequence, retaining the most common genes and DNA. The V and J calls and clone size come from TCRdb's table, not from the authors' own analysis. This sample has around 58,000 distinct CDR3 sequences in its table, and about 3.7% of those were observed once. Together, the top ten hold roughly 7% of the sample.

Libraries from unsorted PBMCs were made from 2 million PBMCs kept in RNAlater at -80 degrees C until RNA extraction. The multiple sclerosis patients were enrolled in a US clinical protocol that evaluated disease progression with magnetic resonance imaging. Peripheral blood was subjected to Ficoll-Hypaque density gradient centrifugation to isolate PBMCs, which were then cryopreserved in liquid nitrogen. The CDR3 numbers 15 residues from cysteine through phenylalanine. The DNA shown is the 45-base CDR3, in frame from base 1. Trimming leaves V shorter by 10 bases and J shorter by 3 bases, with the junction holding 12 bases beyond the gene matches.

Recombination linked TRBV12-3 or TRBV12-4 to TRBJ1-1, with 9 bases in between that match TRBD1. The sequencing input was PBMCs. This receptor was taken from a woman between 55 and 75 years old with multiple sclerosis. DNA sequence: TGTGCCAACAGAACCGGACAGGGGTTTCACACTGAAGCTTTCTTT. It encodes CANRTGQGFHTEAFF.